This T cell receptor beta chain stems from a study of blood T cells in healthy people across ages. The use of a sample-barcoded 5' primer and a J-beta primer mix characterized a second PCR of 7 to 11 cycles. TCRdb independently ran MiXCR on the 5' RACE reads; one entry per CDR3 protein. The table has 550,000 to 800,000 distinct CDR3 sequences, under 25% seen once. This clonotype showed up just a few times. Per the germline V gene, CDR1 is DFQATT and CDR2 is SNEGSKA (reference sequence). This CDR3 comprises 13 residues. V lost 6 bases and J 7 bases, leaving 13 bases between the germline ends. The material sequenced was blood. This clonotype was sampled from a man between 65 and 85 years old in good health. This chain joins TRBV20-1 and TRBJ1-6; D call uncertain. Here the CDR3 DNA reads TGCAGTGCAAGGCCGAACCCGAATTCACCCCTCCACTTT. Its protein is CSARPNPNSPLHF.